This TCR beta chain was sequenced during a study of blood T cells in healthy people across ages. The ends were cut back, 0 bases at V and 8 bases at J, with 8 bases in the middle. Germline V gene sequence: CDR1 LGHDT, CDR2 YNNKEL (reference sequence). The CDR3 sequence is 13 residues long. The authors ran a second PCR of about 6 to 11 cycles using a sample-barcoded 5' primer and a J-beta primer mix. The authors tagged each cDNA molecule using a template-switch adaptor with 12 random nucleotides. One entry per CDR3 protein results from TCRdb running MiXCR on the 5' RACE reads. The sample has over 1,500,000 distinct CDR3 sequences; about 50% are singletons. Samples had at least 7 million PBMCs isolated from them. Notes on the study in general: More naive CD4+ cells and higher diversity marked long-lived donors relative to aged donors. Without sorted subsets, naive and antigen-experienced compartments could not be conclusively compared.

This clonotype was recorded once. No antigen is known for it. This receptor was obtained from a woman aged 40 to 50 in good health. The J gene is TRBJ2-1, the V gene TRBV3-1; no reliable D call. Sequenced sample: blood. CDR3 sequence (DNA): TGTGCCAGCAGCCAAGATGGGTCCCATGAGCAGTTCTTC. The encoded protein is CASSQDGSHEQFF.